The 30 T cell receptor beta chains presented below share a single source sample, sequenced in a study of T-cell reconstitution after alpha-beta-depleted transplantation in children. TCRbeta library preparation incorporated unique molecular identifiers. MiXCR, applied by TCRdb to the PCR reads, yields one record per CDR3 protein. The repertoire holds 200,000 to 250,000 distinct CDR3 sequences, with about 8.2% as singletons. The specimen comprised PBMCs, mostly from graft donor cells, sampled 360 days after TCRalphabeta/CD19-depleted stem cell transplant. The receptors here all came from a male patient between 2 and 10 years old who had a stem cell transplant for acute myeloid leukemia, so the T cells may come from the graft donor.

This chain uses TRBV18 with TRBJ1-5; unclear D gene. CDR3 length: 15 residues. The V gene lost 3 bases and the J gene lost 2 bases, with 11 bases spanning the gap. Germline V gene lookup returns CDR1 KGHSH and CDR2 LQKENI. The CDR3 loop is CASSPGRGGNQPQHF. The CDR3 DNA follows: TGTGCCAGCTCACCCGGTCGGGGTGGCAATCAGCCCCAGCATTTT.

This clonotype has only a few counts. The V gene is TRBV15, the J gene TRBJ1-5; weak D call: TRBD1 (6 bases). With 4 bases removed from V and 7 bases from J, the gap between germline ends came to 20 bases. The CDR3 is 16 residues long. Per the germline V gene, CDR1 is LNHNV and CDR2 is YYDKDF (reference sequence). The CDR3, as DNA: TGTGCCACCAGCACACCGCTTAGGGCAGGGGACCAGCCCCAGCATTTT. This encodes CATSTPLRAGDQPQHF.

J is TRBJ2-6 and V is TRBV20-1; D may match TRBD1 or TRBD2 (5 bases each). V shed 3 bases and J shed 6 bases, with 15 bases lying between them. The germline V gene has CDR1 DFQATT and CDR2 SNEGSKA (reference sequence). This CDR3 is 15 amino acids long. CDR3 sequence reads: CSASPGPLSANVLTF. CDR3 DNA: TGCAGTGCTAGCCCGGGGCCCCTCTCGGCCAACGTCCTGACTTTC.

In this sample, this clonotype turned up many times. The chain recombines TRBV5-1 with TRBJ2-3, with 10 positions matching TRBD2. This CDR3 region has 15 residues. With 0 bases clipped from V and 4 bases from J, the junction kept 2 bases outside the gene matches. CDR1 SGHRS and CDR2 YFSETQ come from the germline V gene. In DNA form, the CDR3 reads TGCGCCAGCAGCTTGGGTACTAGCGGGGCAGATACGCAGTATTTT. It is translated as CASSLGTSGADTQYF. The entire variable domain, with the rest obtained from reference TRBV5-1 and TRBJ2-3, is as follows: KAGVTQTPRYLIKTRGQQVTLSCSPISGHRSVSWYQQTPGQGLQFLFEYFSETQRNKGNFPGRFSGRQFSNSRSEMNVSTLELGDSALYLCASSLGTSGADTQYFGPGTRLTVL.

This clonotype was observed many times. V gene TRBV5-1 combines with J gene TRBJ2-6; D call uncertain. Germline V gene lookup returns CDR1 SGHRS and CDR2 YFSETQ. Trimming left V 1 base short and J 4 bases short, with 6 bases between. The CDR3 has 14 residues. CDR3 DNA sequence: TGCGCCAGCAGCTTGCAAGGAGGGGCCAACGTCCTGACTTTC. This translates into CASSLQGGANVLTF. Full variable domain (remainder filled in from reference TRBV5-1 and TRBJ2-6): KAGVTQTPRYLIKTRGQQVTLSCSPISGHRSVSWYQQTPGQGLQFLFEYFSETQRNKGNFPGRFSGRQFSNSRSEMNVSTLELGDSALYLCASSLQGGANVLTFGAGSRLTVL.

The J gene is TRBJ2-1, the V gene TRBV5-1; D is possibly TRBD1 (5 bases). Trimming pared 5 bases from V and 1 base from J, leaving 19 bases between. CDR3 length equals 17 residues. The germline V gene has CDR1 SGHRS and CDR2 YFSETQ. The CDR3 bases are TGCGCCAGCAGTCTGGGGCGCGGTAGAGAGTCCTACAATGAGCAGTTCTTC. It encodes CASSLGRGRESYNEQFF. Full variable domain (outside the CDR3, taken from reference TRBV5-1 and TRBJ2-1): KAGVTQTPRYLIKTRGQQVTLSCSPISGHRSVSWYQQTPGQGLQFLFEYFSETQRNKGNFPGRFSGRQFSNSRSEMNVSTLELGDSALYLCASSLGRGRESYNEQFFGPGTRLTVL.

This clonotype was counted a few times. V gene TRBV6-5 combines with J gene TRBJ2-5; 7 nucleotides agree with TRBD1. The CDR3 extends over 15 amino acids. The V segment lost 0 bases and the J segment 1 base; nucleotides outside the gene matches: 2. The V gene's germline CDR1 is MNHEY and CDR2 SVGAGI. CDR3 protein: CASSYSRTGQETQYF. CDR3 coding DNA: TGTGCCAGCAGTTACTCCCGGACAGGCCAAGAGACCCAGTACTTC.

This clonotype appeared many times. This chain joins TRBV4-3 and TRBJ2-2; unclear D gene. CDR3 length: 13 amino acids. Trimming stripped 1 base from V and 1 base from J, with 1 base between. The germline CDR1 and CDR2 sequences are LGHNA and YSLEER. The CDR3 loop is CASSQGNTGELFF. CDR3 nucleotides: TGCGCCAGCAGCCAAGGGAACACCGGGGAGCTGTTTTTT.

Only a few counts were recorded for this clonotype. CDR3 coding DNA: TGTGCCAGCAGCCTCCCGACTAGCCCGGCAACTAATGAAAAACTGTTTTTT. Translated, it gives CASSLPTSPATNEKLFF. The rearrangement links TRBV5-6 to TRBJ1-4; no reliable D call. Per germline, CDR1 SGHDT and CDR2 YYEEEE. Trimming removed 4 bases at V and 0 bases at J, with 16 bases between. CDR3 size: 17 residues.

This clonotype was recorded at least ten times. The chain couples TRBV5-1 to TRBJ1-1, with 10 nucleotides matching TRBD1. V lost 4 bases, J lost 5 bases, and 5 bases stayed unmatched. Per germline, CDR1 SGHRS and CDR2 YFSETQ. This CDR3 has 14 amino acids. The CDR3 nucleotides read TGCGCCAGCAGCCACGACAGGGGGCGAACTGAAGCTTTCTTT. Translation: CASSHDRGRTEAFF.

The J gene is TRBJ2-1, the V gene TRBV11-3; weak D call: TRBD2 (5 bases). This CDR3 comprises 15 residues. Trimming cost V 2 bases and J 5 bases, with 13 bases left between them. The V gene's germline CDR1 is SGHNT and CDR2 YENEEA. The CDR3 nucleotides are TGTGCCAGCAGCTTAAACCCGGGGTTTGACAATGAGCAGTTCTTC. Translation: CASSLNPGFDNEQFF.

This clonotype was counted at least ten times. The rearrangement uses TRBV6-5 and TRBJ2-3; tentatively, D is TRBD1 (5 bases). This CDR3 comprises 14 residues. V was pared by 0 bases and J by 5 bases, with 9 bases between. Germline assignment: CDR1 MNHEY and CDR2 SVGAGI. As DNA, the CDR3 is TGTGCCAGCAGTTACTCGGCCGACAGAGATACGCAGTATTTT. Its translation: CASSYSADRDTQYF.

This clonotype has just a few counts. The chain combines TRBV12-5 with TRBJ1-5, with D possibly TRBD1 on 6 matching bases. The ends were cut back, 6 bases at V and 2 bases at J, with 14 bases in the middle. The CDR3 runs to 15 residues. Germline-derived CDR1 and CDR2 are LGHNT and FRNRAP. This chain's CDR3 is CASGPNRVGNQPQHF. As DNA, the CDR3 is TGTGCTAGTGGCCCCAACAGGGTTGGCAATCAGCCCCAGCATTTT. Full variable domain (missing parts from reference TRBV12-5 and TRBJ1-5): DARVTQTPRHKVTEMGQEVTMRCQPILGHNTVFWYRQTMMQGLELLAYFRNRAPLDDSGMPKDRFSAEMPDATLATLKIQPSEPRDSAVYFCASGPNRVGNQPQHFGDGTRLSIL.

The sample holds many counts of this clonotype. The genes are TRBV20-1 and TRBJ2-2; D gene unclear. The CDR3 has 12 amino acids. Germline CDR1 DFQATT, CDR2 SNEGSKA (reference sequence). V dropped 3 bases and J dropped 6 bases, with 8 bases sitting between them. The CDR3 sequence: CSASKEPGELFF. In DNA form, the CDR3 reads TGCAGTGCTAGTAAGGAGCCCGGGGAGCTGTTTTTT.

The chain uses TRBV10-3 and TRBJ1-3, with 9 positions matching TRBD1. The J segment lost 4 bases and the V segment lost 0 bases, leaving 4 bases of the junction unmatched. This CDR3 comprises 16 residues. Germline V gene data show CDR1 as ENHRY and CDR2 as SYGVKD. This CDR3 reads CAISESGQGRGNTIYF. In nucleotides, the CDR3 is TGTGCCATCAGTGAGTCGGGACAGGGCAGAGGAAACACCATATATTTT.

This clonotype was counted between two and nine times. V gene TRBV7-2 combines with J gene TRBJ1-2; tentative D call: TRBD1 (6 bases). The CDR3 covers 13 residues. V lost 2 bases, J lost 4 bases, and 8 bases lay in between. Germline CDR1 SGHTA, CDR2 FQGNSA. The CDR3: CASSLRDIYGYTF. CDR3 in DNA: TGTGCCAGCAGCTTACGGGACATCTATGGCTACACCTTC.

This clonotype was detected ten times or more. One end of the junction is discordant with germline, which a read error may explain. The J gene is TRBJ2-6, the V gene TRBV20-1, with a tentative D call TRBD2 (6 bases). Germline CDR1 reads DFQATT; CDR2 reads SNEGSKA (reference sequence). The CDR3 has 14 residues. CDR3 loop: CSAREGAGANVLNF. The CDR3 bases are TGCAGTGCTAGGGAGGGCGCTGGGGCCAACGTCCTGAATTTC.

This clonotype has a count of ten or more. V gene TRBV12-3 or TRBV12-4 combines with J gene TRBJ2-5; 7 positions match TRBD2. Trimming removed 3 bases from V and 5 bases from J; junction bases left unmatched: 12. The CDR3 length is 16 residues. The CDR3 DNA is TGTGCCAGCAGTTTTGGTCGGTGGGAGGGCCGGGAGACCCAGTACTTC. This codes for CASSFGRWEGRETQYF.

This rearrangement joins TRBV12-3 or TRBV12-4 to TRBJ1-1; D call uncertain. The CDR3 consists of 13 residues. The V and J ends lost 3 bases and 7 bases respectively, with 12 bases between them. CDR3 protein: CASSFLLGVEAFF. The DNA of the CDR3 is TGTGCCAGCAGTTTTTTATTGGGAGTTGAAGCTTTCTTT.

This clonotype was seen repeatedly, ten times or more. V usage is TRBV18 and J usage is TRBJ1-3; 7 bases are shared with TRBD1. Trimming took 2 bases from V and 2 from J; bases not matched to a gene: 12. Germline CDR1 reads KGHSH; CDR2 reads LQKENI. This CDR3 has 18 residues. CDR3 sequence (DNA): TGTGCCAGCTCACCATTGCCCGGACAGGTTGTTGCTGGAAACACCATATATTTT. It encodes CASSPLPGQVVAGNTIYF.

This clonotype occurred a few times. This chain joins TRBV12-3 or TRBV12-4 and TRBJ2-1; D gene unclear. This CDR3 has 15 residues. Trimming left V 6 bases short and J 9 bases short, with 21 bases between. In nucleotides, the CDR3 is TGTGCCAGCAGCCCAATACACCTTTCAGACCTTGAGCAGTTCTTC. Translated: CASSPIHLSDLEQFF.

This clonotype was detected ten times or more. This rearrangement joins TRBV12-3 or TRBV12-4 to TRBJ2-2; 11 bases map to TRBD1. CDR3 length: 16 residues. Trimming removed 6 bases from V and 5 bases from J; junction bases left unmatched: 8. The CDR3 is CASSSGQGARTGELFF. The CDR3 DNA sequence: TGTGCCAGCAGCAGCGGACAGGGGGCGCGAACCGGGGAGCTGTTTTTT.

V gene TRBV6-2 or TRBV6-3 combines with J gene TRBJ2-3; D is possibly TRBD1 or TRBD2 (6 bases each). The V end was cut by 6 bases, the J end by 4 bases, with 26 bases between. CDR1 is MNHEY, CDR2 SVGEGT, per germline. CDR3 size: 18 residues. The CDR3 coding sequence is TGTGCCAGCAGCCCACCCAACAGGAGGGCGAGGGGGGCAGATACGCAGTATTTT. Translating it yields CASSPPNRRARGADTQYF.

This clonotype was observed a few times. CDR3 residues: CASILLQNTGELFF. Written as DNA, the CDR3 is TGTGCCAGCATACTTCTTCAGAACACCGGGGAGCTGTTTTTT. The J gene is TRBJ2-2, the V gene TRBV2; D uncertain. Trimming shortened V by 7 bases and J by 1 base, and 10 bases separated the two germline ends. The CDR3 is 14 amino acids. The V gene's germline CDR1 is SNHLY and CDR2 FYNNEI.

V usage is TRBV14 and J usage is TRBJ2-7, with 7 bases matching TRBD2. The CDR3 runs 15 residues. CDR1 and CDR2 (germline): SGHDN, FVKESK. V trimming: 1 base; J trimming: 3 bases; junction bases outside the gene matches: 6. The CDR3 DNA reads TGTGCCAGCAGCCAAGGAGGGCGGGAGAACTACGAGCAGTACTTC. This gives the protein CASSQGGRENYEQYF.

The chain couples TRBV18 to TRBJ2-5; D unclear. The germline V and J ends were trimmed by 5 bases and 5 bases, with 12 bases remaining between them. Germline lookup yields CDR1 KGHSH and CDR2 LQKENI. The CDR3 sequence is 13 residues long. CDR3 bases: TGTGCCAGCTCATCCCAGGACGGGGAGACCCAGTACTTC. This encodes CASSSQDGETQYF. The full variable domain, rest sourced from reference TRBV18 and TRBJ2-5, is NAGVMQNPRHLVRRRGQEARLRCSPMKGHSHVYWYRQLPEEGLKFMVYLQKENIIDESGMPKERFSAEFPKEGPSILRIQQVVRGDSAAYFCASSSQDGETQYFGPGTRLLVL.

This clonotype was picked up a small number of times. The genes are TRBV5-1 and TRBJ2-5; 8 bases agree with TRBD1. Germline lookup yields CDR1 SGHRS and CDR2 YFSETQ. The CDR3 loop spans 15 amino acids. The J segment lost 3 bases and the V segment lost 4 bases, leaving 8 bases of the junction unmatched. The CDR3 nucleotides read TGCGCCAGCAGCCGGACTGGACAGGGCGAAGAGACCCAGTACTTC. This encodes CASSRTGQGEETQYF. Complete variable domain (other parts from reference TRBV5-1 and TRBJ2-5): KAGVTQTPRYLIKTRGQQVTLSCSPISGHRSVSWYQQTPGQGLQFLFEYFSETQRNKGNFPGRFSGRQFSNSRSEMNVSTLELGDSALYLCASSRTGQGEETQYFGPGTRLLVL.

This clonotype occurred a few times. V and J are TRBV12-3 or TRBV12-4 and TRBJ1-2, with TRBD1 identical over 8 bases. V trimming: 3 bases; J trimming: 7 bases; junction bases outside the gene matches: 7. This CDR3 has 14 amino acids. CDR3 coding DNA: TGTGCCAGCAGTTTCCTCCGGGACAGGACTGGCTACACCTTC. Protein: CASSFLRDRTGYTF.

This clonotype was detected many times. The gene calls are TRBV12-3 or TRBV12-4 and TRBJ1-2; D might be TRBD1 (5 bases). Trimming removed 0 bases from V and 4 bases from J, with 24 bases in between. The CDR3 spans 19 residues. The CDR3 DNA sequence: TGTGCCAGCAGTTTAGCGCGTTTAGGGGCCTCTCCCCTAGGCTATGGCTACACCTTC. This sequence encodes CASSLARLGASPLGYGYTF.

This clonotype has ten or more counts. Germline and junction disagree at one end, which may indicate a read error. The CDR3 region has the DNA TGTGCTAGCAGCTCGACTCTTCCAGAGACCCAGTACTTC. It translates to CASSSTLPETQYF. The chain carries TRBV7-7 and TRBJ2-5, with D unclear. Germline CDR1 reads SSHAT; CDR2 reads FNYEAQ (reference sequence). This CDR3 is built from 13 residues.